This TCR beta chain comes out of a study of T cell changes during pregnancy in multiple sclerosis. The table came from immunoSEQ multiplex PCR; TCRdb's copy has only in-frame clones and leaves some out. The profile shows roughly 110,000 clones, about 90% of them singletons. The ends lost 3 bases at V and 8 bases at J; junction bases unmatched: 7. The germline CDR1 and CDR2 sequences are KGHSH and LQKENI. The CDR3 is 15 residues long. This specimen consisted of peripheral blood, obtained before pregnancy. The chain joins TRBV18 to TRBJ1-4, with 9 bases fitting TRBD1. This clonotype originated in a female donor with multiple sclerosis, enrolled in a pregnancy study. The CDR3 nucleotides read TGTGCCAGCTCACCTATACAGGGGGCATCCGAAAAACTGTTTTTT. It encodes CASSPIQGASEKLFF.